The text below deals with one T cell receptor beta chain. Its antigen is not known. This record comes from a study of shared clonotypes between healthy human individuals. Study conclusions and caveats: Rarefaction revealed incomplete sorted-subset sequencing despite large depth.

Produced via immunoSEQ multiplex PCR; TCRdb's table is partial and in-frame only. The sample contains around 240,000 clones, about 69% of which appear only once. Subsets obtained from CD4+ cells comprised CD45RA+ naive and CD45RA-negative memory cells. The germline V and J ends were trimmed by 5 bases and 6 bases, with 12 bases remaining between them. This CDR3 contains 13 residues. Per germline, CDR1 WNHNN and CDR2 SYGVQD (reference sequence). The sample consisted of memory CD4+ T cells sorted from blood. The sample's subset: CD45RA-negative fraction. This chain connects TRBV10-1 to TRBJ2-3; D could derive from TRBD1 or TRBD2 (5 bases each). The receptor comes from a man aged 25 to 40 in good health. CDR3 sequence: CASSSGRLDTQYF. Written as DNA, the CDR3 is TGCGCCAGCAGTTCGGGGCGACTGGATACGCAGTATTTT.